This T cell receptor (beta chain) was captured by sequencing in a study of T cell repertoires in cytomegalovirus infection. Study background: Based on public TCR beta signatures, there were indications of CMV infection and of a matching HLA type.

TCRdb reprocessed the reads via MiXCR and lists one record per CDR3 protein. The sample carries roughly 720,000 distinct CDR3 sequences, approximately 34% recorded once. To note about this clonotype: Its specificity is not known.

Study observations and caveats: HLA-C-restricted TCR beta clonotypes specific for CMV led the ex vivo response. Of the TCR beta families, the public ones yielded a cumulative frequency that identified carriers of CMV plus the relevant HLA.

This CDR3 spans 14 amino acids. The V gene's germline CDR1 is SQVTM and CDR2 ANQGSEA. Trimming removed 3 bases from V and 5 bases from J, with 13 bases in between. This TCR was recovered from a human donor in good health (CMV status not recorded). Some clones in this sample may be carry-over from other donors' samples. Sequenced: PBMCs. This chain uses TRBV29-1 with TRBJ1-4; TRBD1 is a possible D gene (5 bases). CDR3 sequence reads: CSVDSDGGNEKLFF. In DNA, the CDR3 is TGCAGCGTTGACTCCGACGGGGGAAATGAAAAACTGTTTTTT.